This record covers a single T cell receptor (beta chain). As yet, its antigen is unknown. The sample is drawn from a study of cytomegalovirus exposure and HLA in healthy donors. Study-wide findings and caveats: It was reported in a later analysis that an Asian-associated ancestry cluster showed fewer N-insertions than the approximately 690-donor mean.

Each of the donors was a healthy bone marrow donor. These donors counted as nominally healthy when sampled, but unrecorded immune exposures were likely. J was trimmed by 0 bases and V by 4 bases; bases with no gene match: 18. CDR1 is SGDLS and CDR2 is YYNGEE in the germline V gene. The CDR3 sequence is 20 residues long. Primers for the PCR totalled 60 Vbeta and 13 Jbeta. Per the original methods: In a later analysis, roughly 86 million unique TCR beta chains included roughly 11 million shared by two or more donors. Sequenced by immunoSEQ multiplex PCR; TCRdb stores in-frame clones only, minus some. That table is the source of V, J and clone size, and D and trimming were worked out from the DNA. The data contain roughly 100,000 clones, over 55% of them singletons.

Sequencing was carried out using PBMCs. This chain connects TRBV9 to TRBJ2-2, with TRBD2 identical over 7 bases. The sequence came from a female donor in good health and CMV-seronegative. Here the CDR3 reads CASSSKSSRSGFANTGELFF. CDR3 sequence (DNA): TGTGCCAGCAGCTCAAAAAGCTCCCGTAGCGGGTTCGCGAACACCGGGGAGCTGTTTTTT.